This T cell receptor (beta chain) appears in the sequencing data of a study of T cell repertoires in ileal Crohn's disease. Overall study: All patients had surgery for stricturing (about 60%) or penetrating (around 40%) disease. Study results and limitations: Active smokers at surgery had more clonal expansions than non-smokers.

TCRB immunosequencing input was roughly 530 nanograms of biopsy DNA per sample. Sequencing was performed with immunoSEQ multiplex PCR; in TCRdb, only in-frame clones are kept and a portion is missing. The sample lists 3,500 to 4,500 clones, 69% seen once, with around 17% in the top ten. Patients were adults with ileal or ileocolonic Crohn's disease needing resection. V was pared by 0 bases and J by 0 bases, with 9 bases between. Germline values: CDR1 PRHDT, CDR2 FYEKMQ (reference sequence). CDR3 length equals 15 residues. The table lists this clone with a few counts. Its antigen is still unknown. The sequencing input was ileal tissue. The rearrangement joins TRBV13 to TRBJ2-7; the D is unclear. This receptor was taken from an adult with Crohn's disease. The CDR3, as DNA: TGTGCCAGCAGCTTAGGCGGGTCTGGCTCCTACGAGCAGTACTTC. The encoded protein is CASSLGGSGSYEQYF.